This T cell receptor (beta chain) was captured by sequencing in a study of OX40 agonist ivuxolimab in advanced cancers. The table came from immunoSEQ multiplex PCR; TCRdb's copy has only in-frame clones and leaves some out. The sample includes roughly 60,000 clones, 80% to 90% of them seen just once. Germline CDR1 and CDR2: LNHDA and SQIVND (reference sequence). J was trimmed by 5 bases and V by 7 bases; bases with no gene match: 8. This CDR3 comprises 14 residues. This clone was picked up one time. Sequences were derived from CD4+ or CD8+ T cells sorted from blood, sampled in a trial of the OX40 agonist ivuxolimab. V is TRBV19 and J is TRBJ1-2, with 9 bases that match TRBD1. The sequence was collected from an adult with an advanced solid tumor such as melanoma, head and neck, liver or kidney cancer. CDR3 in DNA: TGTGCCAGTACCCAGGACAGGGGACGATATGGCTACACCTTC. Translating it yields CASTQDRGRYGYTF.